The present entry profiles one T cell receptor beta chain with its context. The sample belongs to a study of blood T cell repertoires in COVID-19. Study as a whole: Spain, Italy and the United States supplied samples that represented acute and convalescent COVID-19. Sample material is recorded as cDNA or gDNA derived from T cells, B-cell-depleted T cells, or PBMCs.

In the authors' methods: Using reference gene primer amplification, nucleated cell counts were estimated. Here immunoSEQ multiplex PCR was the method, and the copy in TCRdb shows in-frame clones only, minus some. V, J and clone size are taken as reported in that table, and D and trimming were inferred from the DNA itself. The repertoire has about 27,000 clones, roughly 83% of them found once; the top ten carry 25%. Germline-derived CDR1 and CDR2 are MNHEY and SVGAGI. V lost 5 bases, J lost 3 bases, and 7 bases stayed unmatched. The CDR3 consists of 15 residues. The sample comprised peripheral blood. The source of this sequence is a man in his sixties or seventies with active COVID-19. The chain carries TRBV6-5 and TRBJ1-2, with 9 bases identical to TRBD1. In nucleotides, the CDR3 is TGTGCCAGCAGTCCACAGGGGGCGAGGCACTATGGCTACACCTTC. It is translated as CASSPQGARHYGYTF.